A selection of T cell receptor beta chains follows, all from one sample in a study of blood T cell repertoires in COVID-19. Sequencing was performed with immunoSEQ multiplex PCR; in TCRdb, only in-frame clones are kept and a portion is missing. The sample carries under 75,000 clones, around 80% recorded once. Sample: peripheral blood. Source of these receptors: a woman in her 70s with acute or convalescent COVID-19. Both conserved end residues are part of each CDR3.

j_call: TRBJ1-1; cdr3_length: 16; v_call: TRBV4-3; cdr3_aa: CASSQGVGQGNTEAFF
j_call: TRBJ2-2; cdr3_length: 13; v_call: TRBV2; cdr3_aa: CASSPVSPGELFF
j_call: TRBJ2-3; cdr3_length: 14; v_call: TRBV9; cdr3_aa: CATQRDHSTDTQYF
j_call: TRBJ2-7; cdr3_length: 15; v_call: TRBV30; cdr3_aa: CAWSVLRGIVYEQYF
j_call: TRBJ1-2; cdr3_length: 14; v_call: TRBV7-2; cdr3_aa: CASSFPQGVNGYTF
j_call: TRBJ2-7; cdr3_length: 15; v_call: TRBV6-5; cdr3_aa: CASKVGQGPSYEQYF
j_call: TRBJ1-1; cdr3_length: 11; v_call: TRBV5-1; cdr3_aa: CASSLEGAAFF
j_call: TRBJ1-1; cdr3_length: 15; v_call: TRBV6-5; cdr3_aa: CASRLPGQGNTEAFF
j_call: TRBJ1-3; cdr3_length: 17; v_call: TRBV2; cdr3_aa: CASSESPQGGTGNTIYF
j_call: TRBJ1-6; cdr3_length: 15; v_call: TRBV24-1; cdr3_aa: CATSDGSSYNSPLHF
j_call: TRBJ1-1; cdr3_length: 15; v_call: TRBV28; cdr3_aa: CASSFYQGLNTEAFF
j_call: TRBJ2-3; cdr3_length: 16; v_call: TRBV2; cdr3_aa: CASSPGLAPVKDTQYF
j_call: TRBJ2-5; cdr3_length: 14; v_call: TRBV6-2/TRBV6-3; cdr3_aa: CASSTQRERETQYF
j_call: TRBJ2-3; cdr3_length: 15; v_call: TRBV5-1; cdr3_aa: CASSPDGKSTDTQYF
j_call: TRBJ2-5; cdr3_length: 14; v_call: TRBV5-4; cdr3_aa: CASSSGLDQETQYF
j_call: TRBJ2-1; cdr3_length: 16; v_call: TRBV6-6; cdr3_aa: CASSHPLGASYNEQFF
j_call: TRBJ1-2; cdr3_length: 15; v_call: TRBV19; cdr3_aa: CASSFTGTIRYGYTF
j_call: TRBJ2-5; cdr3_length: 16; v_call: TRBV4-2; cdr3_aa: CASSLTGTTNEETQYF
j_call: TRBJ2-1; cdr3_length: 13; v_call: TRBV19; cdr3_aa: CASSIDREDEQFF
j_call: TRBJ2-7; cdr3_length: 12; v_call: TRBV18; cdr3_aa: CASSPDSYEQYF
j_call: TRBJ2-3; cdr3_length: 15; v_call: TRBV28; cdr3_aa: CASRTGTASTDTQYF
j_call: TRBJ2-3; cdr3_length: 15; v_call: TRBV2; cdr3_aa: CASSLDRASTDTQYF
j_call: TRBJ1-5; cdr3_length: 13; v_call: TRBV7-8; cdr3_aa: CASSLEARQPQHF
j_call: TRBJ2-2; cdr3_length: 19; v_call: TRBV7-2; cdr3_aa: CASSPRPGLAGGPDGELFF
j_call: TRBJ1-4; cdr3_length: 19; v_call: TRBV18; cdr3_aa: CASSLSSGGKAATNEKLFF
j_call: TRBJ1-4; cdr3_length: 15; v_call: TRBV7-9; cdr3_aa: CASSPAERPREKLFF
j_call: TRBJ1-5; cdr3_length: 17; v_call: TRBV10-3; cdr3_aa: CAISDRGHLYSNQPQHF
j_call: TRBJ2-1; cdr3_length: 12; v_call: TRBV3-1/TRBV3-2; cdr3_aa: CASSRSDKEQFF
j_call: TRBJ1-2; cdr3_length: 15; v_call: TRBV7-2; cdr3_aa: CASDPSGVRVDGYTF
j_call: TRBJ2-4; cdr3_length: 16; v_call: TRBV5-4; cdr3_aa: CASSWGQGRAKNIQYF
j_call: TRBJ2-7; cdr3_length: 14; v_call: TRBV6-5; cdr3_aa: CASRSQGAGYEQYF
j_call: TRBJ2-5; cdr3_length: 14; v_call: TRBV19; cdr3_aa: CASSKQGTQETQYF